The present T cell receptor beta chain was sequenced within a study of T cell responses to AZD1222 COVID-19 vaccine. TCRdb keeps only in-frame clones here, not all; method: immunoSEQ multiplex PCR. The repertoire includes about 140,000 clones, just under 95% of them detected once, and roughly 5.1% sits in the top ten. Regarding the study as a whole: Only a handful of AZD1222 recipients, several in all, had baseline seropositivity.

To note about this clone: As yet, its antigen is unknown. Germline and junction disagree at one end, which may indicate a read error.

The sequence was collected from an adult in good health. The material was peripheral blood, obtained on day 0 of AZD1222 vaccination.

The CDR3 protein is CASRTLAGGYEKLFF. Here the CDR3 DNA reads TGTGCCAGCCGGACACTAGCAGGGGGTTACGAAAAACTGTTTTTC. The chain uses TRBV6-1 and TRBJ1-4; the match to TRBD1 covers 7 bases. This CDR3 has 15 amino acids. CDR1 and CDR2 (germline): MNHNS, SASEGT.